Included here is one T cell receptor beta chain sequence, with context. This clonotype was observed a handful of times. Its binding antigen is unknown. No qualities accompany the bases; no much larger clone lies one base away. This sample was included in a study of response to subunit inactivated influenza vaccine (dated by TCRdb to between 2018 and 2020). In terms of the full investigation: The study used deep quantitative T cell receptor repertoire profiling to track responses to a trivalent subunit inactivated influenza vaccine.

Receptors were amplified or captured by RT-PCR. The instrument given in TCRdb is Illumina HiSeq 2500. Starting from the raw public reads, TCRdb applied fastp trimming at Q25, assembled clones with MiXCR and retained in-frame beta chains. For every CDR3 protein sequence, its rows merge into one entry that carries the most common genes and DNA. In this sample the table shows 500,000 to 750,000 distinct CDR3 sequences, 12% to 15% of which occur a single time. The ten largest account for over 8.5% of the sample. CDR1 and CDR2, looked up from the germline V gene, are SGHVS and FQNEAQ. V lost 5 bases and J lost 1 base, and the count of bases not matched to a germline gene is 7. The CDR3 contains 15 residues, cysteine and phenylalanine counted. Only the CDR3 DNA is retained, 45 bases long and in frame from the first base. General findings and caveats noted by the study authors: The authors suggested that each seasonal influenza vaccination may recruit only a limited number of new T cells.

The chain is assembled from TRBV7-8 and TRBJ2-7; TRBD1 lines up with 8 middle nucleotides. This TCR was sampled from a man aged 50-60 years who received an inactivated influenza vaccine. Donor details come from another sample of the same person, matched by shared clones. Sequences were derived from PBMCs from blood, sampled 11 to 12 days after vaccination. The CDR3 region has the sequence CASSRTGTGSYEQYF. The DNA reads as follows: TGTGCCAGCAGCCGGACCGGGACAGGTTCCTACGAGCAGTACTTC.